This T cell receptor beta chain derives from a study of vaccination effects on CD4 cells after COVID-19. Study in general: Around 2 million PBMC were placed in each well, which was supplemented with approximately 10 IU/ml IL-2 and roughly 10 ug/ml peptides.

On this clone: Its antigen is currently unknown.

CD4+ T cells were isolated after roughly nine days of culture. On day 3 and again on day 7, half the medium was replaced with IL-2 medium. TCRdb's table, derived via immunoSEQ multiplex PCR, lists solely in-frame clones and lacks some. Found here are about 37,000 clones, roughly 79% of them singletons; the top ten hold 3%. Germline assignment: CDR1 SGHDT and CDR2 YYEEEE. V lost 3 bases, J lost 6 bases, and 7 bases lay in between. The length of the CDR3 is 12 residues. The chain couples TRBV5-6 to TRBJ2-1, with D maybe TRBD2 (6 bases). This TCR was sampled from a human donor who received a COVID-19 vaccine. The source was CD4+ T cells from PBMCs cultured without peptide, collected before COVID-19 vaccination. CDR3 sequence (DNA): TGTGCCAGCAGCTGGGACTTCAATGAGCAGTTCTTC. This sequence encodes CASSWDFNEQFF.